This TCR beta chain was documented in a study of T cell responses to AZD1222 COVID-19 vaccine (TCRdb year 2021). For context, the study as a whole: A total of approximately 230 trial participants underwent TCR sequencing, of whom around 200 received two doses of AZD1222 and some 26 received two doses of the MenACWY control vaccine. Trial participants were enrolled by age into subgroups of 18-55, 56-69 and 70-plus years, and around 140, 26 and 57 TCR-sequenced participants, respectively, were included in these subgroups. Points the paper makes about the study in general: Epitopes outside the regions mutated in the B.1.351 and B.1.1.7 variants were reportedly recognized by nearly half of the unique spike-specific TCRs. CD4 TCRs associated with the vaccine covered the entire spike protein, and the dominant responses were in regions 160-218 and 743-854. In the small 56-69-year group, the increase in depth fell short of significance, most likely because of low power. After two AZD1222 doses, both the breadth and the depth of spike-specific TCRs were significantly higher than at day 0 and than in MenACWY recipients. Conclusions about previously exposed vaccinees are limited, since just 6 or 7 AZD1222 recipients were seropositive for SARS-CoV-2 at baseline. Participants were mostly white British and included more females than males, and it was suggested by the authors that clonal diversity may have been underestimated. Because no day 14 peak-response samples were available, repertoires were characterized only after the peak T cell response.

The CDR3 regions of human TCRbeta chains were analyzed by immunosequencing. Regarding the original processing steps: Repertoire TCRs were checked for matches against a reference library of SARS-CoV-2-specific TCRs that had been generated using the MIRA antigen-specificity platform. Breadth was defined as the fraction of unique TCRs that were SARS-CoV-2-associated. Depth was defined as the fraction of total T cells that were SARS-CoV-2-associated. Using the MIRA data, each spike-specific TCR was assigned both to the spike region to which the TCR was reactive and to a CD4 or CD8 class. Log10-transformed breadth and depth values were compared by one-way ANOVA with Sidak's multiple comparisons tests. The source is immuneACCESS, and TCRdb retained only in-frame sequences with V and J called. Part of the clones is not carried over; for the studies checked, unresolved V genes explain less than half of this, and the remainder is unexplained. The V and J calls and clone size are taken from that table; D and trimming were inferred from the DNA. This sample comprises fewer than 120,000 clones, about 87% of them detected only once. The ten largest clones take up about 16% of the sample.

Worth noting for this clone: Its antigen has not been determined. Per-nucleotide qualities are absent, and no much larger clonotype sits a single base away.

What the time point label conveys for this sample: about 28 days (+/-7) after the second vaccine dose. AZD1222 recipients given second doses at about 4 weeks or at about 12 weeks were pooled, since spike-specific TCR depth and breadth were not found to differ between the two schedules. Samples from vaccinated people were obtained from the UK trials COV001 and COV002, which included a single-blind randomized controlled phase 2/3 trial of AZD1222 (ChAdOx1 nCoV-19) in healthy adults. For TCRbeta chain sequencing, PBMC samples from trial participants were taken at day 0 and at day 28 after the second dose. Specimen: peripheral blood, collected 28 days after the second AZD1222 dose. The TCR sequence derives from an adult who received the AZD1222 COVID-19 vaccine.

For the CDR3, the sequence is CASSLRQGDQPQHF. The DNA sequence is as follows: TGTGCCAGCAGCCTTCGACAGGGGGATCAGCCCCAGCATTTT. This chain joins TRBV6-6 to TRBJ1-5, with 9 central nucleotides matching TRBD1. From the germline V gene (reference sequence), CDR1 is MNHNY and CDR2 is SVGAGI. The CDR3 contains 14 residues, cysteine and phenylalanine counted. The sequence is cut down to CDR3 DNA, 42 bases in frame from base 1. V and J are trimmed by 6 bases and 5 bases, and the gene matches miss 5 bases of the junction.